Given below is one T cell receptor (beta chain) in context. Ages ranged from about 18 to 90 years, with residence in under 25 US areas. V lost 4 bases, J lost 4 bases, and 13 bases lay in between. The CDR3 is made up of 14 amino acids. Germline V gives CDR1 MGHRA, CDR2 YSYEKL. Repertoires were generated with immunoSEQ multiplex PCR, while TCRdb's copy carries only in-frame clones and drops some. In the table there are 300,000 to 450,000 clones, less than 90% of which are singletons. This record belongs to a study of blood T cell repertoires in COVID-19. This receptor was obtained from a woman aged 25 to 39 who had recovered from COVID-19. The chain joins TRBV4-1 to TRBJ1-2; unclear D gene. Material: PBMCs or T cells enriched from blood (not recorded which). DNA of the CDR3: TGCGCCAGCAGCCGATTAATAGGGAGCTATGGCTACACCTTC. Amino acids: CASSRLIGSYGYTF.